This TCR beta chain was documented in a study of control samples from healthy donors and cancer patients. This CDR3 is 16 amino acids long. Libraries were prepared by immunoSEQ multiplex PCR; TCRdb keeps only in-frame clonotypes and omits some of them. The sample records fewer than 200,000 clones, about 94% being singletons. Input material: blood. This clonotype was sampled from a woman aged 55-70 years in good health. The gene calls are TRBV1 and TRBJ2-7; TRBD2 is the table's D call and was not checked against the DNA. TRBV1 is labeled a pseudogene. As DNA, the CDR3 is TGCACCAGCAGCCAGTCTATGCGGGGGACGTCCTACGAGCAGTACTTC. The encoded protein is CTSSQSMRGTSYEQYF.